A selection of T cell receptor beta chains follows, all from one sample in a study of T-cell reconstitution after alpha-beta-depleted transplantation in children. TCRdb reprocessed the PCR reads via MiXCR and lists one record per CDR3 protein. There are 450,000 to 600,000 distinct CDR3 sequences in the sample; about 31% occur only once, and less than 2.5% lies in the top ten. Source: PBMCs from the stem cell graft donor, taken from the stem cell graft. These receptors were collected from a human donor who donated a stem cell graft to a child with aplastic anemia. Each CDR3 is given with its conserved first and last residue.

V gene: TRBV6-1
J gene: TRBJ2-1
CDR3 protein: CASRSGETYNEQFF

V gene: TRBV7-2
J gene: TRBJ1-1
CDR3 protein: CASSTRDRGRRVTEAFF

V gene: TRBV7-2
J gene: TRBJ2-3
CDR3 protein: CASSPVVSTDTQYF

V gene: TRBV4-1
J gene: TRBJ2-3
CDR3 protein: CASSPAGSTDTQYF

V gene: TRBV19
J gene: TRBJ2-3
CDR3 protein: CASSLTGTSGSDTQYF

V gene: TRBV6-1
J gene: TRBJ2-1
CDR3 protein: CASSSAGVRNYNEQFF

V gene: TRBV10-3
J gene: TRBJ2-5
CDR3 protein: CAISIGPKETQYF

V gene: TRBV6-1
J gene: TRBJ2-5
CDR3 protein: CASTKLVRGETQYF

V gene: TRBV12-3/TRBV12-4
J gene: TRBJ2-4
CDR3 protein: CASSPIRGDRGLAKNIQYF

V gene: TRBV10-3
J gene: TRBJ2-7
CDR3 protein: CAISGDSYEQYF

V gene: TRBV6-2/TRBV6-3
J gene: TRBJ2-3
CDR3 protein: CASDNSGSFPPDTHYF

V gene: TRBV5-6
J gene: TRBJ1-1
CDR3 protein: CASSPPRRKMNTEAFF

V gene: TRBV7-2
J gene: TRBJ2-1
CDR3 protein: CASSFSSGAYNEQFF

V gene: TRBV12-3/TRBV12-4
J gene: TRBJ1-2
CDR3 protein: CASSFVDYGYTF

V gene: TRBV7-9
J gene: TRBJ1-2
CDR3 protein: CASSPTPQGIYGYTF

V gene: TRBV19
J gene: TRBJ2-1
CDR3 protein: CASSIKGLEQFF

V gene: TRBV6-6
J gene: TRBJ2-2
CDR3 protein: CASILTGLGELFF

V gene: TRBV6-5
J gene: TRBJ2-1
CDR3 protein: CASSYDGYEQFF

V gene: TRBV2
J gene: TRBJ2-5
CDR3 protein: CASTSETQYF

V gene: TRBV7-2
J gene: TRBJ2-7
CDR3 protein: CASSPNFYEQYF

V gene: TRBV20-1
J gene: TRBJ2-5
CDR3 protein: CSAVQETQYF

V gene: TRBV5-1
J gene: TRBJ1-1
CDR3 protein: CASSLAFTRGNTEAFF

V gene: TRBV19
J gene: TRBJ2-2
CDR3 protein: CASSMEGHLTGELFF

V gene: TRBV9
J gene: TRBJ2-2
CDR3 protein: CASSVEPGRTGELFF

V gene: TRBV20-1
J gene: TRBJ2-3
CDR3 protein: CSARHGASTDTQYF

V gene: TRBV5-1
J gene: TRBJ1-6
CDR3 protein: CASSLGGMSNSPLHF

V gene: TRBV29-1
J gene: TRBJ1-3
CDR3 protein: CSVEKLGERPSGNTIYF

V gene: TRBV6-1
J gene: TRBJ2-7
CDR3 protein: CASSPLPLAGYTYEQYF

V gene: TRBV6-2/TRBV6-3
J gene: TRBJ2-2
CDR3 protein: CASSYNQRAYALNTGELFF